These T cell receptor beta chains were read from a single sample in a study of post-analysis software for immune sequencing data. MiXCR was run by TCRdb on the PCR reads, yielding one entry per CDR3 protein. This table has about 380,000 distinct CDR3 sequences, approximately 38% appearing once. Sequencing was carried out using blood. The receptors were gathered from a girl aged 10 to 17 with multiple sclerosis. Each CDR3 is given with its conserved first and last residue. D genes are given only for firm matches. Size tells how often a clone was seen (once, few, many) or the class of an expanded clone, and some rows leave it out.

v_gene	abundance	d_gene	j_gene	CDR3aa	CDR3nt
TRBV20-1	few	NA	TRBJ2-1	CSARDLYRGRDEQFF	TGCAGTGCTAGAGATCTCTACCGGGGTCGGGATGAGCAGTTCTTC
TRBV20-1	NA	NA	TRBJ2-3	CSAPGGRASSTDTQYF	TGCAGTGCCCCCGGGGGGCGGGCGTCTAGCACAGATACGCAGTATTTT
TRBV7-2	NA	TRBD1	TRBJ1-2	CASSDAAGTGYGYTF	TGTGCCAGCAGCGACGCGGCAGGGACAGGCTATGGCTACACCTTC
TRBV6-5	few	NA	TRBJ1-2	CASSYSRDINYGYTF	TGTGCCAGCAGTTACTCGAGGGATATAAACTATGGCTACACCTTC
TRBV4-1	few	TRBD1	TRBJ1-1	CASTLLPTGGYEAFF	TGCGCCAGCACCCTCCTCCCGACAGGGGGCTATGAAGCTTTCTTT
TRBV11-2	NA	NA	TRBJ1-2	CASSLAPRASGGYTF	TGTGCCAGCAGCTTAGCCCCCAGGGCCTCGGGAGGCTACACCTTC
TRBV28	NA	NA	TRBJ2-7	CASTRAPGRWVYEQYF	TGTGCCAGCACCCGTGCCCCGGGACGGTGGGTCTACGAGCAGTACTTC
TRBV20-1	few	NA	TRBJ2-1	CSARGGGTAFRAYNEQFF	TGCAGTGCTAGAGGAGGGGGGACGGCCTTTCGGGCGTACAATGAGCAGTTCTTC
TRBV6-2/TRBV6-3	NA	NA	TRBJ2-1	CASSSSLRKQFF	TGTGCCAGCAGTTCTTCCCTAAGAAAGCAGTTCTTC
TRBV18	few	TRBD2	TRBJ2-3	CATLRGDADTQYF	TGTGCCACCCTTCGGGGGGACGCAGATACGCAGTATTTT
TRBV6-5	NA	NA	TRBJ2-5	CASSYSPDSQETQYF	TGTGCCAGCAGTTACTCCCCGGACAGCCAAGAGACCCAGTACTTC
TRBV3-1	few	NA	TRBJ2-5	CASSQDWRLQETQYF	TGTGCCAGCAGCCAAGATTGGAGACTCCAAGAGACCCAGTACTTC
TRBV29-1	many	TRBD2	TRBJ2-1	CSVGLAGPVDEQFF	TGCAGCGTTGGACTAGCGGGTCCGGTTGATGAGCAGTTCTTC
TRBV3-1	NA	TRBD2	TRBJ2-7	CASSQTTSAYEQYF	TGTGCCAGCAGCCAGACGACTAGCGCGTACGAGCAGTACTTC
TRBV7-9	NA	NA	TRBJ1-1	CASSWRWEAFF	TGTGCCAGCAGCTGGAGATGGGAAGCTTTCTTT
TRBV10-2	NA	NA	TRBJ1-5	CASSVGGGQPQHF	TGCGCCAGCAGCGTAGGAGGGGGTCAGCCCCAGCATTTT
TRBV7-6	NA	TRBD1	TRBJ1-4	CASSPPWTGKNEKLFF	TGTGCCAGCAGCCCCCCTTGGACAGGGAAAAATGAAAAACTGTTTTTT
TRBV18	NA	NA	TRBJ2-7	CASSPNPGAGLYEQYF	TGTGCCAGCTCACCTAATCCCGGCGCAGGGCTGTACGAGCAGTACTTC
TRBV29-1	many	NA	TRBJ2-1	CSAFVQVSEQFF	TGCAGCGCCTTTGTTCAGGTCAGTGAGCAGTTCTTC
TRBV6-1	few	NA	TRBJ2-1	CASRAQGNSYNEQFF	TGTGCCAGCAGAGCACAGGGCAACTCCTACAATGAGCAGTTCTTC
TRBV20-1	NA	TRBD1	TRBJ1-1	CSARVAGGGHTEAFF	TGCAGTGCTAGGGTGGCAGGGGGAGGGCACACTGAAGCTTTCTTT
TRBV5-1	NA	NA	TRBJ1-1	CASSLQRVNTEAFF	TGCGCCAGCAGCTTACAACGGGTAAACACTGAAGCTTTCTTT
TRBV4-1	NA	TRBD2	TRBJ2-4	CASSQEGGTRINIQYF	TGCGCCAGCAGCCAAGAGGGGGGGACCAGAATAAACATTCAGTACTTC
TRBV5-1	few	TRBD1	TRBJ1-6	CASSFGQGLNSPLHF	TGCGCCAGCAGCTTCGGACAGGGTCTCAATTCACCCCTCCACTTT
TRBV3-1	NA	NA	TRBJ1-2	CASNQRGQNYGYTF	TGTGCCAGCAACCAACGGGGGCAGAACTATGGCTACACCTTC
TRBV13	NA	NA	TRBJ1-2	CASSYQKTTYGYTF	TGTGCCAGCAGCTACCAGAAGACCACCTATGGCTACACCTTC
TRBV7-9	NA	NA	TRBJ1-2	CASSTQTATNGYTF	TGTGCCAGCAGCACACAGACAGCGACAAATGGCTACACCTTC
TRBV29-1	NA	NA	TRBJ2-3	CRVDASTDTQYF	TGCCGCGTTGACGCCTCCACAGATACGCAGTATTTT
TRBV4-2	few	TRBD2	TRBJ2-3	CASSQDSPSGGTDTQYF	TGTGCCAGCAGCCAAGATTCCCCTAGCGGGGGCACAGATACGCAGTATTTT
TRBV12-3/TRBV12-4	NA	NA	TRBJ1-4	CASSFGRATNEKLFF	TGTGCCAGCAGTTTCGGGAGAGCAACTAATGAAAAACTGTTTTTT
TRBV7-6	NA	TRBD1	TRBJ2-1	CASSPVGTGDYNEQFF	TGTGCCAGCAGCCCAGTAGGGACAGGGGACTACAATGAGCAGTTCTTC
TRBV11-1	NA	TRBD2	TRBJ2-2	CASSRTSGAYTGELFF	TGTGCCAGCAGCCGCACTAGCGGGGCGTACACCGGGGAGCTGTTTTTT
TRBV6-5	NA	NA	TRBJ2-3	CASSYRRADTQYF	TGTGCCAGCAGTTATCGGCGGGCAGATACGCAGTATTTT
TRBV7-6	NA	NA	TRBJ1-4	CASSRTGQPNEKLFF	TGTGCCAGCAGCCGCACTGGACAGCCTAATGAAAAACTGTTTTTT
TRBV18	few	TRBD1	TRBJ1-5	CASSPGQGGQPQHF	TGTGCCAGCTCACCAGGACAGGGGGGCCAGCCCCAGCATTTT
TRBV6-5	few	NA	TRBJ2-2	CASSLDWGTGELFF	TGTGCCAGCAGTCTGGACTGGGGCACCGGGGAGCTGTTTTTT
TRBV25-1	few	NA	TRBJ2-3	CASSGGFSTDTQYF	TGTGCCAGCAGTGGGGGCTTTAGCACAGATACGCAGTATTTT
TRBV29-1	NA	NA	TRBJ2-4	CSVERQYGSEKGIQYF	TGCAGCGTTGAGCGGCAGTACGGGTCGGAGAAGGGCATTCAGTACTTC
TRBV6-5	few	TRBD2	TRBJ2-3	CASSYPSGGTDMQYF	TGTGCCAGCAGTTACCCTAGCGGGGGCACAGATATGCAGTATTTT
TRBV20-1	NA	NA	TRBJ2-1	CSARETNRGAGNEQFF	TGCAGTGCTAGAGAAACAAACCGGGGGGCCGGCAATGAGCAGTTCTTC
TRBV4-3	NA	TRBD2	TRBJ2-3	CASSHIAGGRTDTQYF	TGCGCCAGCAGCCATATAGCGGGGGGGAGAACAGATACGCAGTATTTT
TRBV6-1	NA	TRBD2	TRBJ2-1	CASSEARAGGHNEQFF	TGTGCCAGCAGTGAAGCGAGGGCGGGGGGGCACAATGAGCAGTTCTTC
TRBV7-9	few	TRBD1	TRBJ1-2	CASSLARGQFPDGYTF	TGTGCCAGCAGCTTAGCCAGGGGACAGTTCCCTGATGGCTACACCTTC
TRBV7-6	NA	NA	TRBJ2-1	CASSPDGRNEQFF	TGTGCCAGCAGCCCCGATGGACGCAATGAGCAGTTCTTC
TRBV13	few	TRBD2	TRBJ2-3	CASSFTSGGAESQYF	TGTGCCAGCAGCTTCACTAGCGGGGGGGCGGAATCGCAGTATTTT
TRBV4-3	NA	NA	TRBJ2-2	CASSQGNGGRAGELFF	TGCGCCAGCAGCCAAGGAAACGGGGGCCGGGCCGGGGAGCTGTTTTTT
TRBV18	NA	NA	TRBJ1-2	CASSQRQETYGYTF	TGTGCCAGCTCGCAGAGACAGGAAACCTATGGCTACACCTTC
TRBV20-1	NA	NA	TRBJ2-2	CSALNPGNTGELFF	TGCAGTGCTTTAAACCCGGGGAACACCGGGGAGCTGTTTTTT
TRBV6-5	NA	TRBD1	TRBJ2-7	CASSWDRASYEQYF	TGTGCCAGCAGTTGGGACAGGGCTTCCTACGAGCAGTACTTC
TRBV5-6	few	NA	TRBJ2-5	CASSLWADQETQYF	TGTGCCAGCAGCTTATGGGCGGACCAAGAGACCCAGTACTTC
TRBV4-1	NA	NA	TRBJ1-2	CASSRGGTGGYTF	TGCGCCAGCAGTAGAGGGGGTACAGGTGGCTACACCTTC
TRBV20-1	NA	TRBD1	TRBJ2-5	CSARDGQEQETQYF	TGCAGTGCTAGAGACGGACAGGAACAAGAGACCCAGTACTTC
TRBV28	NA	NA	TRBJ1-2	CASSLFPRGRMNYGYTF	TGTGCCAGCAGTTTATTCCCCCGCGGCCGGATGAACTATGGCTACACCTTC
TRBV10-3	NA	TRBD2	TRBJ2-1	CAISGRGGQGEQFF	TGTGCCATCAGTGGGCGGGGGGGCCAGGGTGAGCAGTTCTTC
TRBV7-2	few	NA	TRBJ1-2	CASSLAGGRGYTF	TGTGCCAGCAGCTTAGCGGGGGGCAGAGGCTACACCTTC
TRBV7-3	NA	TRBD1	TRBJ1-1	CASSLAGQGPAFF	TGTGCCAGCAGCTTAGCAGGACAGGGTCCAGCTTTCTTT
TRBV5-1	few	TRBD1	TRBJ1-2	CASSFTGGGGGDGYTF	TGCGCCAGCAGCTTCACAGGGGGCGGAGGTGGCGATGGCTACACCTTC
TRBV20-1	few	NA	TRBJ1-1	CSAQNYGEGGTEAFF	TGCAGTGCTCAAAATTACGGGGAGGGAGGGACTGAAGCTTTCTTT
TRBV5-1	NA	NA	TRBJ1-2	CASSPRAPGDYGYTF	TGCGCCAGCAGCCCGCGGGCCCCGGGGGACTATGGCTACACCTTC